This T cell receptor (beta chain) stems from a study of cytomegalovirus exposure and HLA in healthy donors. In the PCR, 60 Vbeta and 13 Jbeta primers were used. Clones were sequenced by immunoSEQ multiplex PCR, and TCRdb holds only the in-frame ones, with some missing. The table shows approximately 160,000 clones, with around four fifths occurring only once. Germline V gene lookup returns CDR1 WNHNN and CDR2 SYGVQD (reference sequence). The CDR3 is 13 residues long. V shed 7 bases and J shed 2 bases, with 12 bases lying between them. This clone was seen more than once but under ten times. The source material was PBMCs. This TCR came from a woman aged 25-40 years in good health and CMV-seropositive. V gene TRBV10-1 combines with J gene TRBJ2-7; weak D call: TRBD1 (5 bases). The CDR3 sequence is CASIYTGAYEQYF. The CDR3 nucleotides read TGCGCCAGCATTTATACAGGTGCCTACGAGCAGTACTTC.